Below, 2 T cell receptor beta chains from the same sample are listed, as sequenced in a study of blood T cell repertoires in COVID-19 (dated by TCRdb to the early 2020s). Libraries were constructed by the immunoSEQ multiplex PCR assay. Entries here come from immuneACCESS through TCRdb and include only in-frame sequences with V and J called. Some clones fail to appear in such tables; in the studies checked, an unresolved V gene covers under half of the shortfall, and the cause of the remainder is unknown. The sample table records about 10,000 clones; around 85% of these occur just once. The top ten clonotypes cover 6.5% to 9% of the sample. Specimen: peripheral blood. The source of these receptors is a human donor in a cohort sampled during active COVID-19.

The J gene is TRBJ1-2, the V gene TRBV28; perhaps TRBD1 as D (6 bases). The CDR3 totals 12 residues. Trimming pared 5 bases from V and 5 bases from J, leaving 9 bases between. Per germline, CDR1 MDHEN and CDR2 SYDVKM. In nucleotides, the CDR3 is TGTGCCAGCAGTACAGGGATTTATGGCTACACCTTC. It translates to CASSTGIYGYTF.

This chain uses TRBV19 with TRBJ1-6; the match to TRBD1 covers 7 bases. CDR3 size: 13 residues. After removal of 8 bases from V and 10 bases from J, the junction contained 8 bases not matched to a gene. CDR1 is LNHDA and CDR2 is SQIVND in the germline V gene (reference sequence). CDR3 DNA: TGTGCCAGTGCGAGTCAGGGGGACTCACCCCTCCACTTT. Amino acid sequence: CASASQGDSPLHF.